This T cell receptor beta chain was sequenced during a study of blood T cells in healthy people across ages. Whole-study results and caveats: Naive T cell percentage strongly correlated with TCR beta diversity.

For the second PCR, which ran for about 7 to 11 cycles, a sample-barcoded 5' primer and a J-beta primer mix were used. TCRdb fed the 5' RACE reads into MiXCR, producing one record per CDR3 protein. Here the sample spans roughly 800,000 distinct CDR3 sequences, 58% being singletons. Remarks on this clonotype: As yet, its antigen is unknown. Mismatch with germline at one junction end may stem from a read error.

The sample providers were healthy Caucasian people from Russia, aged about 6 to 90. At least 7 million PBMCs were isolated per sample. The total RNA that was extracted per sample amounted to at least 5.5 micrograms. The CDR3 is made up of 13 amino acids. V is TRBV12-3 or TRBV12-4 and J is TRBJ2-1; D remains unclear. The material sequenced was blood. The origin of this receptor is a man aged 30-40 years in good health. CDR3 region: CTSSFSRGDEQFF. The DNA of the CDR3 is TGTACCAGCAGTTTTAGTCGTGGGGATGAGCAGTTCTTC.